Each of the 15 T cell receptor beta chains below was sequenced from the same sample in a study of blood T cells in healthy people across ages. A sample-barcoded 5' primer and a J-beta primer mix were used in a second PCR of roughly 7 to 12 cycles. TCRdb reanalysed the 5' RACE reads using MiXCR and keeps one entry per CDR3 protein. The sample records hundreds of thousands of distinct CDR3 sequences, more than 45% being singletons. The sample consisted of blood. Receptors were obtained from a woman older than 75 in good health.

This clonotype has more than one count but fewer than ten. V and J are TRBV12-3 or TRBV12-4 and TRBJ1-4; D may be TRBD1 (6 bases). With 7 bases removed from V and 7 bases from J, the gap between germline ends came to 19 bases. The CDR3 consists of 15 residues. The CDR3 DNA reads TGTGCCAGCACCTGGGGGGACATCCGTCGTGAAAAACTGTTTTTT. Residues: CASTWGDIRREKLFF.

This clonotype was seen a few times. The gene calls are TRBV18 and TRBJ1-1; 10 bases fit TRBD1. Germline CDR1 is KGHSH and CDR2 is LQKENI. CDR3 length equals 15 residues. The V and J ends lost 6 bases and 7 bases, in that order; junction bases with no gene match: 11. CDR3 DNA: TGTGCCAGCTCGGTAGGGACAGGGGATATCATTGAAGCTTTCTTT. It encodes CASSVGTGDIIEAFF.

The chain joins TRBV10-3 to TRBJ2-3, with D possibly matching TRBD1 (6 bases). Germline V gene sequence: CDR1 ENHRY, CDR2 SYGVKD. CDR3 length equals 16 residues. V was trimmed by 0 bases and J by 2 bases, leaving 12 bases between them. CDR3 in amino acids: CAISESGDINTDTQYF. The CDR3 DNA reads TGTGCCATCAGTGAGTCGGGGGACATAAACACAGATACGCAGTATTTT.

Notes on this clonotype: The junction does not match germline at one end; this may be a read error. The chain links TRBV4-2 to TRBJ2-3; 9 bases match TRBD2. This CDR3 has 18 amino acids. The germline CDR1 and CDR2 sequences are LGHNA and YNFKEQ. CDR3 DNA: TGTGCCAGCAGCCAGATCCCCTTTGGAGCGGGAGGCACGGATACGCAGTATTTT. It specifies CASSQIPFGAGGTDTQYF.

The chain combines TRBV2 with TRBJ2-7; TRBD1 agrees at 9 bases. The CDR3 has 15 residues. CDR1 and CDR2 from the germline V gene are SNHLY and FYNNEI. V dropped 5 bases and J dropped 7; count of bases not matched to a gene: 12. CDR3 nucleotides: TGTGCCAGCAGTTCCCGGGGACAGGGATACCATGAGCAGTACTTC. Encoded protein: CASSSRGQGYHEQYF. Full variable domain (rest looked up from reference TRBV2 and TRBJ2-7): EPEVTQTPSHQVTQMGQEVILRCVPISNHLYFYWYRQILGQKVEFLVSFYNNEISEKSEIFDDQFSVERPDGSNFTLKIRSTKLEDSAMYFCASSSRGQGYHEQYFGPGTRLTVT.

The gene calls are TRBV29-1 and TRBJ2-1; 8 nucleotides align to TRBD1. There are 12 residues in the CDR3. Germline CDR1 and CDR2: SQVTM and ANQGSEA. Trimming cost V 5 bases and J 8 bases; bases outside gene matches: 5. DNA of the CDR3: TGCAGCGTTCCAGGGGGCAGGGATGAGCAGTTCTTC. It encodes CSVPGGRDEQFF.

J is TRBJ1-5 and V is TRBV7-2; 7 bases fit TRBD1. The germline gives CDR1 SGHTA, CDR2 FQGNSA. This CDR3 contains 16 residues. The ends lost 5 bases at V and 0 bases at J; junction bases unmatched: 7. The CDR3: CASSPRTGPSNQPQHF. The CDR3 DNA reads TGTGCCAGCAGCCCTCGGACAGGACCTAGCAATCAGCCCCAGCATTTT.

There are a few counts of this clonotype. This chain connects TRBV2 to TRBJ1-2; a possible D gene is TRBD1 (5 bases). Germline CDR1 and CDR2: SNHLY and FYNNEI. This CDR3 has 13 residues. V was cut by 7 bases and J by 7 bases, with 16 bases left in between. This chain's CDR3 is CASTRGGFGGYTF. The CDR3 nucleotides are TGTGCCAGCACGAGGGGAGGGTTCGGTGGCTACACCTTC.

This chain connects TRBV6-1 to TRBJ2-7, with 13 nucleotides matching TRBD2. Trimming cost V 5 bases and J 4 bases; bases outside gene matches: 5. The germline gives CDR1 MNHNS, CDR2 SASEGT. The CDR3 loop spans 15 amino acids. Here the CDR3 reads CASSWTSGSGYEQYF. The CDR3 nucleotides are TGTGCCAGCAGTTGGACTAGCGGGAGCGGTTACGAGCAGTACTTC.

Note on this clonotype: A much larger clonotype is one base distant, so this may be a read error. Because the CDR3 is missing its conserved closing phenylalanine or tryptophan, this is likely a read error. The V and J genes are TRBV20-1 and TRBJ2-3; D is unclear. The CDR3 spans 12 residues. V dropped 1 base and J dropped 11 bases, with 13 bases sitting between them. The germline gives CDR1 DFQATT, CDR2 SNEGSKA (reference sequence). CDR3 amino acids: CSARALGPKQYI. The CDR3 DNA is TGCAGTGCTAGAGCGCTTGGCCCCAAGCAGTATATT.

The gene calls are TRBV11-2 and TRBJ2-1, with TRBD2 matching 8 bases. The CDR3 length is 17 residues. CDR1 is SGHAT and CDR2 is FQNNGV in the germline V gene. Losses at the gene ends were 5 bases for V and 8 bases for J; bases not matched to a gene: 17. The CDR3 sequence: CASSPEGRAGVKDEQFF. CDR3 coding DNA: TGTGCCAGCAGCCCCGAGGGGAGAGCGGGGGTAAAAGATGAGCAGTTCTTC.

The chain combines TRBV9 with TRBJ1-6; D perhaps matches TRBD1 (5 bases). Germline assignment: CDR1 SGDLS and CDR2 YYNGEE. Trimming removed 0 bases at V and 9 bases at J, with 10 bases between. The CDR3 spans 14 residues. CDR3: CASSVGLGGSPLHF. CDR3 coding DNA: TGTGCCAGCAGCGTAGGACTGGGGGGTTCACCCCTCCACTTT.

This clonotype was seen a handful of times. This sequence joins TRBV5-1 and TRBJ2-3; D is undetermined. Germline V gene sequence: CDR1 SGHRS, CDR2 YFSETQ. The CDR3 is made up of 14 amino acids. Trimming removed 0 bases at V and 2 bases at J, with 7 bases between. The CDR3 nucleotides are TGCGCCAGCAGCTTGGAACGGACCACAGATACGCAGTATTTT. Its protein is CASSLERTTDTQYF.

The chain recombines TRBV7-3 with TRBJ2-1, with 9 bases identical to TRBD2. Germline CDR1 reads SGHTA; CDR2 reads FQGTGA. The length of the CDR3 is 15 residues. Unmatched junction bases numbered 13, after V lost 9 bases and J lost 7 bases. CDR3 DNA: TGTGCCAGTAGTGGGGAGCGGGGGGCGGAGAATGAGCAGTTCTTC. This translates into CASSGERGAENEQFF.

The rearrangement uses TRBV4-1 and TRBJ1-1; maybe TRBD1 (6 bases). Deletions cut 4 bases from V and 0 bases from J, with 9 bases between. The CDR3 runs 14 residues. The germline gives CDR1 MGHRA, CDR2 YSYEKL. The CDR3 protein is CASSRGGVNTEAFF. CDR3 nucleotides: TGCGCCAGCAGCCGAGGGGGGGTGAACACTGAAGCTTTCTTT.